The rows below give T cell receptor beta chains drawn from one sample of a study of cytomegalovirus exposure and HLA in healthy donors. Produced via immunoSEQ multiplex PCR; TCRdb's table is partial and in-frame only. The table shows about 130,000 clones, with 85% to 90% occurring only once. The sequenced material came from PBMCs. These receptors were obtained from a woman between 25 and 40 years old in good health and CMV-seropositive. CDR3s include the opening cysteine and the closing phenylalanine or tryptophan. Fields, in order: J gene, V gene, clone size, D gene, CDR3 DNA, CDR3 protein. The D gene is left open where the match is weak. Size is stated for part of the rows, as once, few or many counts, or as a class when the clone is expanded.

TRBJ2-1 TRBV30 - TRBD2 TGTGCCTGGAGCGACGGGACTAGCGGGCTCAATGAGCAGTTCTTC CAWSDGTSGLNEQFF
TRBJ2-7 TRBV10-3 - - TGTGCCACCACCCCCCGGAGTGCGAGCTACGAGCAGTACTTC CATTPRSASYEQYF
TRBJ1-2 TRBV5-1 - TRBD1 TGCGCCAGCAGCTTACAGGGGCACGGTGGCTACACCTTC CASSLQGHGGYTF
TRBJ2-2 TRBV5-1 - - TGCGCCAGCACCCCGGGGGGCCTGGGGGCCGGGGAGCTGTTTTTT CASTPGGLGAGELFF
TRBJ1-1 TRBV29-1 - - TGCAGCGTAACAGGGATTTGGGGAGCTTTCTTT CSVTGIWGAFF
TRBJ2-5 TRBV15 - - TGTGCCACCAGCAGAGGGGGGACTTATCAAGAGACCCAGTACTTC CATSRGGTYQETQYF
TRBJ2-7 TRBV9 - TRBD1 TGTGCCAGCAGCGCTAGACCCGGGACAGGGGGGTACGAGCAGTACTTC CASSARPGTGGYEQYF
TRBJ2-7 TRBV7-8 - TRBD1 TGTGCCAGCACCCCAAGGGGCCAGGGGGATTTTGGAGAGCAGTACTTC CASTPRGQGDFGEQYF
TRBJ2-5 TRBV5-4 - TRBD2 TGTGCCAGCAGCTCCCCCCGGGGGGTAGCAGACGAGACCCAGTACTTC CASSSPRGVADETQYF
TRBJ1-6 TRBV28 - - TGTGCCAGCAGTTTTCTTCCCGTACAGGGTCCCTATAATTCACCCCTCCACTTT CASSFLPVQGPYNSPLHF
TRBJ2-1 TRBV10-3 - TRBD2 TGTGCCATCAGACTTAGCGGGAATCGGGGTGAGCAGTTCTTC CAIRLSGNRGEQFF
TRBJ2-3 TRBV5-1 - TRBD2 TGCGCCAGCAGCTCTTCACTAGCGGGGGCTACAGATACGCAGTATTTT CASSSSLAGATDTQYF
TRBJ2-3 TRBV2 once TRBD2 TGTGCCAGCAGGGGGGTTGCGGGGGGATTGGGAGATACGCAGTATTTT CASRGVAGGLGDTQYF
TRBJ2-3 TRBV5-4 - - TGTGCCAGCAGCTTCGACTACCGCACAGATACGCAGTATTTT CASSFDYRTDTQYF
TRBJ1-1 TRBV5-8 few - TGTGCCAGCAGCTTGGGGGCGAACACTGAAGCTTTCTTT CASSLGANTEAFF
TRBJ2-2 TRBV28 - TRBD2 TGTGCCAGCAGCCCGGGAGGGCCTAACACCGGGGAGCTGTTTTTT CASSPGGPNTGELFF
TRBJ1-5 TRBV5-1 once - TGCGCCAGCAGCCCGATGGGAGATAGCAATCAGCCCCAGCATTTT CASSPMGDSNQPQHF
TRBJ2-1 TRBV6-1 - - TGTGCCAGCAGTGATAATCCGAGCACCTACAATGAGCAGTTCTTC CASSDNPSTYNEQFF
TRBJ2-2 TRBV5-1 - TRBD2 TGCGCCAGCAGCTTGGAACCTAGCGGGGGGGCAAACGGGGAGCTGTTTTTT CASSLEPSGGANGELFF
TRBJ1-3 TRBV6-1 once - TGTGCCAGCGGAGCGACAGTAGGAAACACCATATATTTT CASGATVGNTIYF
TRBJ2-7 TRBV6-5 - TRBD2 TGTGCCAGCAGTTACTCGAAACTAGCGGGGGCCTACGAGCAGTACTTC CASSYSKLAGAYEQYF
TRBJ2-7 TRBV6-6 - - TGTGCCAGCCGACCTCTATCGTCAGGGGGGTACGAGCAGTACTTC CASRPLSSGGYEQYF
TRBJ1-2 TRBV29-1 - - TGCAGCGTTGAGGGCATCCCTAACTATGGCTACACCTTC CSVEGIPNYGYTF
TRBJ1-4 TRBV6-5 - - TGTGCCAGCAGTTTAAACTCGAGGCGCGAAAAACTGTTTTTT CASSLNSRREKLFF
TRBJ1-2 TRBV6-6 - TRBD1 TGTGCCAGCAGTTTCGACAGGGGGAACTATGGCTACACCTTC CASSFDRGNYGYTF
TRBJ2-3 TRBV28 - TRBD1 TGTGCCAGCAGTTTCTCCGACAGGGACCGCACAGATACGCAGTTTTTT CASSFSDRDRTDTQFF
TRBJ1-6 TRBV16 - TRBD1 TGTGCCAGCAGCCAAGGAACGGACAGGGTAAATTCACCCCTCCACTTT CASSQGTDRVNSPLHF
TRBJ2-3 TRBV30 - - TGTGCCTGGAGTGTGGGTAGCAGCACAGATACGCAGTATTTT CAWSVGSSTDTQYF
TRBJ1-1 TRBV2 once - TGTGCCAGCAGTGGGGGCCTTCTGGGGAACACTGAAGCTTTCTTT CASSGGLLGNTEAFF
TRBJ2-3 TRBV23-1 - TRBD2 TGCGCCAGCAGTCAATCGGCGGCGGGAGGTGAGGCAGATACGCAGTATTTT CASSQSAAGGEADTQYF
TRBJ2-3 TRBV5-1 - - TGCGCCAGCGTTAGGGGGGGAAGCACAGATACGCAGTATTTT CASVRGGSTDTQYF